Reported below is one T cell receptor beta chain. Its specificity is not known. The data are from a study of T cells in Graves' hyperthyroidism and ophthalmopathy. Study background: Prior to any treatment, at the point of initial diagnosis, peripheral blood was collected.

This CDR3 is 14 amino acids long. Germline-derived CDR1 and CDR2 are MGHDK and SYGVNS. The V and J ends lost 1 base and 7 bases respectively, with 11 bases between them. Graves' hyperthyroidism without ophthalmopathy progression within 18 months was termed stable. Hyperthyroidism in the patients, aged 18 to 65, was newly diagnosed and under 2 months in duration. Broader study findings: Most thyroid-expanded clonotypes above 0.001 were also found in blood.

TCR beta CDR3 regions were amplified from RNA. Initially, a first-round RT-PCR of the TCR CDR3 employed the HTBI primer set. TCRdb passed the multiplex PCR reads through MiXCR, listing each CDR3 protein once. Of about 740,000 distinct CDR3 sequences in the sample, 14% were seen once. Sample: blood. The chain links TRBV25-1 to TRBJ2-1; D is possibly TRBD2 (6 bases). This sequence was found in a woman under 30 with Graves' hyperthyroidism. CDR3 DNA: TGTGCCAGCAGTGAATCTGGGGGGAAAAATGAGCAGTTCTTC. This codes for CASSESGGKNEQFF.